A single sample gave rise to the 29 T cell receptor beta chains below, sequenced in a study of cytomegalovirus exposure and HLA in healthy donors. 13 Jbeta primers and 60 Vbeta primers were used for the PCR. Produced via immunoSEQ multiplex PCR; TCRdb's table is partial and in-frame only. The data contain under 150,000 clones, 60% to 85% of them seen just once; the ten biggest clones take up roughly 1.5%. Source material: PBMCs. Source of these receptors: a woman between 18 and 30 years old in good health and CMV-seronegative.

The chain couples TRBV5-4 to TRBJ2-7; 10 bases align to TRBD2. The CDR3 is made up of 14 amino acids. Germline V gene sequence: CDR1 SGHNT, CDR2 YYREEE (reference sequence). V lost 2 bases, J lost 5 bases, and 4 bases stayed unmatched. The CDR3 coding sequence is TGTGCCAGCAGCTTAGCGGGAGGGGGCCACGAGCAGTACTTC. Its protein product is CASSLAGGGHEQYF.

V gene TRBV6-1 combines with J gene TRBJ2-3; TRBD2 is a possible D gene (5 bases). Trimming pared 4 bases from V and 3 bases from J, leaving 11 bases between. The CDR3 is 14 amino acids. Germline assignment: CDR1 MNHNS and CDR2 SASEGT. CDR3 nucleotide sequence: TGTGCCAGCAGTGGGAAGAGGGTTACAGATACGCAGTATTTT. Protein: CASSGKRVTDTQYF.

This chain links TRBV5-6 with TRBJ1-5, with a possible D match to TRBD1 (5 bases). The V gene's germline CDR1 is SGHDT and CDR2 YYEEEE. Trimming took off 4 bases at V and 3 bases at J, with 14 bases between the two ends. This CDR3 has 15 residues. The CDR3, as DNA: TGTGCCAGCAGCCCGGGACCGGGGGTCAATCAGCCCCAGCATTTT. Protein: CASSPGPGVNQPQHF.

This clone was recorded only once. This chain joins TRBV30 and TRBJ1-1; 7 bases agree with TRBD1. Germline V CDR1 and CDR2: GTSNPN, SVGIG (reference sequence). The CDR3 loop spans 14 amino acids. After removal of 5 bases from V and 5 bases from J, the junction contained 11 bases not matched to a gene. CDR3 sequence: CAWSSTGSGTEAFF. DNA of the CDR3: TGTGCCTGGTCCTCGACAGGGAGTGGGACTGAAGCTTTCTTT.

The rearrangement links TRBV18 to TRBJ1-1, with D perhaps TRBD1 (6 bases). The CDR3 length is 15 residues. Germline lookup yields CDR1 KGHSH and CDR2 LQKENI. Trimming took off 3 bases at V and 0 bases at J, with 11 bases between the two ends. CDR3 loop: CASSPSDSLNTEAFF. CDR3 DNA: TGTGCCAGCTCACCTTCGGACAGCCTGAACACTGAAGCTTTCTTT. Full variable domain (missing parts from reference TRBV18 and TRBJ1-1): NAGVMQNPRHLVRRRGQEARLRCSPMKGHSHVYWYRQLPEEGLKFMVYLQKENIIDESGMPKERFSAEFPKEGPSILRIQQVVRGDSAAYFCASSPSDSLNTEAFFGQGTRLTVV.

As DNA, the CDR3 is TGCGCCAGCAGCCCCAACTTCCCGGGACAGGAGTGGGTGCGCAATCAGCCCCAGCATTTT. Amino acids: CASSPNFPGQEWVRNQPQHF. The chain has TRBV4-1 and TRBJ1-5; 8 nucleotides match TRBD1. V gave up 4 bases and J gave up 2 bases; unmatched junction bases: 19. From germline, CDR1 is MGHRA and CDR2 YSYEKL. The CDR3 runs to 20 residues.

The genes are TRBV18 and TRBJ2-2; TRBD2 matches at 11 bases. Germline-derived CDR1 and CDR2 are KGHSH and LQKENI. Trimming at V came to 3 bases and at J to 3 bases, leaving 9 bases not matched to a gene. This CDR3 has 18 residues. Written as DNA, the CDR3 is TGTGCCAGCTCACCTGAGCCGGGACTAGCGGAGTACACCGGGGAGCTGTTTTTT. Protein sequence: CASSPEPGLAEYTGELFF.

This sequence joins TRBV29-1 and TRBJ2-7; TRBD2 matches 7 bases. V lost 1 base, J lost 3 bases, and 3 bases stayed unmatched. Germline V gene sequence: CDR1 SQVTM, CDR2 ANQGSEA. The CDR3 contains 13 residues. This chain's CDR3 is CSVEGPSGYEQYF. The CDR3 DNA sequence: TGCAGCGTTGAAGGACCTAGCGGCTACGAGCAGTACTTC.

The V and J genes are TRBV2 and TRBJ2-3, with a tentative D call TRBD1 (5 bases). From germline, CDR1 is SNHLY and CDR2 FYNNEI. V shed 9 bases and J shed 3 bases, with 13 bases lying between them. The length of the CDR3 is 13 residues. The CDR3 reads CASPRQITDTQYF. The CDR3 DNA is TGTGCCAGTCCCAGACAGATTACAGATACGCAGTATTTT.

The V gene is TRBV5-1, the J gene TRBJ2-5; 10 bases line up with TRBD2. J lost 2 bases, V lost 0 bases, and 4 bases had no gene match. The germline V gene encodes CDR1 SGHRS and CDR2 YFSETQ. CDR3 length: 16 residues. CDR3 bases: TGCGCCAGCAGCTTGGCCGGACTAGCGGATCAAGAGACCCAGTACTTC. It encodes CASSLAGLADQETQYF.

This chain's CDR3 is CASRRGISYEQYF. As DNA, the CDR3 is TGTGCCAGCAGGAGGGGGATTTCCTACGAGCAGTACTTC. The V gene is TRBV27, the J gene TRBJ2-7, with TRBD1 as a possible D gene (6 bases). V was shortened by 6 bases and J by 1 base, with 10 bases between the two germline ends. Germline CDR1 MNHEY, CDR2 SMNVEV (reference sequence). The length of the CDR3 is 13 residues.

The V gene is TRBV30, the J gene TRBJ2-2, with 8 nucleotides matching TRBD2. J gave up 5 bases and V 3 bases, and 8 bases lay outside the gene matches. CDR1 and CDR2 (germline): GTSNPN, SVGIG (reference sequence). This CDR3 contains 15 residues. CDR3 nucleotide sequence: TGTGCCTGGAGCAAAGCGGGAGTCGGGACCGGGGAGCTGTTTTTT. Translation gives CAWSKAGVGTGELFF.

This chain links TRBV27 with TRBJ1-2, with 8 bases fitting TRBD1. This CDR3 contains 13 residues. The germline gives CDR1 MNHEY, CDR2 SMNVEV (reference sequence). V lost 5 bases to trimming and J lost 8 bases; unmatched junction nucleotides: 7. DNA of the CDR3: TGTGCCAGCAGTCAACAGGGGGTACAAGGCTACACCTTC. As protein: CASSQQGVQGYTF.

The CDR3 coding sequence is TGTGCCTGGGTTAACTCTGGAAACACCATATATTTT. Translation: CAWVNSGNTIYF. The V gene is TRBV30, the J gene TRBJ1-3; D unclear. Germline CDR1 and CDR2: GTSNPN and SVGIG (reference sequence). V was clipped by 5 bases and J by 0 bases, with 5 bases between them. CDR3 length: 12 amino acids.

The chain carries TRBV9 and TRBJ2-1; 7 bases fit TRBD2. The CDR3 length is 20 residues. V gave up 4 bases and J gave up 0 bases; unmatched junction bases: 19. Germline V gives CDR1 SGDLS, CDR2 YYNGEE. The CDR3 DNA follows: TGTGCCAGCAGCCCCCCTGGGGTAGCGGGTGCTTTAAGCTCCTACAATGAGCAGTTCTTC. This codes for CASSPPGVAGALSSYNEQFF.

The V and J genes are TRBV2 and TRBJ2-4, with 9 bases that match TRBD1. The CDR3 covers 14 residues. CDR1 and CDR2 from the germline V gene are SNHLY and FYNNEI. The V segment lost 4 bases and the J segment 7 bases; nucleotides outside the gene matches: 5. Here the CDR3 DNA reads TGTGCCAGCAGTGGAACAGGGGGCCAGAACATTCAGTACTTC. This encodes CASSGTGGQNIQYF.

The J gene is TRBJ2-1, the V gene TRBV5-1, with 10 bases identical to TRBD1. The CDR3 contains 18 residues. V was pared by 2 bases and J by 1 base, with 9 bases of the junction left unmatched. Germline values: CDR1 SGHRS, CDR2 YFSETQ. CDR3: CASSFGQGVGRSYNEQFF. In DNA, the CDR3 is TGCGCCAGCAGCTTTGGACAGGGGGTAGGGAGGTCCTACAATGAGCAGTTCTTC.

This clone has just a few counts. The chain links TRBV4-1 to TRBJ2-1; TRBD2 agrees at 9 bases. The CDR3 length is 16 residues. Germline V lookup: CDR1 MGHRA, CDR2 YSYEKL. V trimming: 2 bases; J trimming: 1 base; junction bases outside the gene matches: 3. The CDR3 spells CASSQSAGGSYNEQFF. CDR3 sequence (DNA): TGCGCCAGCAGCCAAAGCGCGGGGGGGTCCTACAATGAGCAGTTCTTC.

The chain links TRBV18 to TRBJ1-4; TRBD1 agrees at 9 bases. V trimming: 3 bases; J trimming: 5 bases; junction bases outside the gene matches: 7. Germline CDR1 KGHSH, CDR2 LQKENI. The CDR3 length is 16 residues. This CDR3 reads CASSPRTGAFNEKLFF. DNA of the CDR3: TGTGCCAGCTCACCCAGGACAGGGGCCTTCAATGAAAAACTGTTTTTT.

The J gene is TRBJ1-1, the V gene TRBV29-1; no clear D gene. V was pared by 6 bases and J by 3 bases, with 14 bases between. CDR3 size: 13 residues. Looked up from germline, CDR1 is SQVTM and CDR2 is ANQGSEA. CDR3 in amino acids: CSVSSPRYTEAFF. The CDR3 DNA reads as TGCAGCGTCTCTTCCCCACGGTACACTGAAGCTTTCTTT.

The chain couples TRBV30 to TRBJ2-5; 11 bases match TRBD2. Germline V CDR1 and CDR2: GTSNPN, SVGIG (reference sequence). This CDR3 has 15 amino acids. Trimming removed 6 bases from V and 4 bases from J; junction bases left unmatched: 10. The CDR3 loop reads CACSGRATNGETQYF. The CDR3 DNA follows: TGTGCCTGTAGCGGGAGGGCCACTAACGGAGAGACCCAGTACTTC.

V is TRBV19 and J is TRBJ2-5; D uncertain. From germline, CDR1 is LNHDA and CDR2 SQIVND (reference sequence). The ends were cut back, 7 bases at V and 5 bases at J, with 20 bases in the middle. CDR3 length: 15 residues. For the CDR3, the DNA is TGTGCCAGTACCGCCGGGTCCCTCATTGGGGAGACCCAGTACTTC. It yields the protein CASTAGSLIGETQYF.

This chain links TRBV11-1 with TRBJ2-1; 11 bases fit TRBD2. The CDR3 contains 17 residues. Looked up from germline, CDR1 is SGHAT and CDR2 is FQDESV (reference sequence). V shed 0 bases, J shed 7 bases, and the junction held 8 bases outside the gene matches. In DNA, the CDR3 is TGTGCCAGCAGCTTAGCGAGCCTAGCGGGAGGAGAAAATGAGCAGTTCTTC. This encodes CASSLASLAGGENEQFF.

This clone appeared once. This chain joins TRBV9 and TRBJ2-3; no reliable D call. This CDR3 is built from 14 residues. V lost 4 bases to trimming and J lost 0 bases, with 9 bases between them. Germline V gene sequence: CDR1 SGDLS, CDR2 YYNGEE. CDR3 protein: CASSLRSSTDTQYF. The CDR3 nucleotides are TGTGCCAGCAGCCTAAGATCTAGCACAGATACGCAGTATTTT.

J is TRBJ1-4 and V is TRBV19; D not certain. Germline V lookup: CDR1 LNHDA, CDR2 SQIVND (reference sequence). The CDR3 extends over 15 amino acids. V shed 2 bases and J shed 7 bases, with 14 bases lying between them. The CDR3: CASSILASSREKLFF. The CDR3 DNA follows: TGTGCCAGTAGTATACTAGCATCGTCACGTGAAAAACTGTTTTTT.

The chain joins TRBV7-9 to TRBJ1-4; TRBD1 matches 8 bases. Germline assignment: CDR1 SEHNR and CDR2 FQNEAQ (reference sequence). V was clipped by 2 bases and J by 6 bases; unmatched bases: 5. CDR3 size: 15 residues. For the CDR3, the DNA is TGTGCCAGCAGCTTAAGCCAGGGGGCGGATGAAAAACTGTTTTTT. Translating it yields CASSLSQGADEKLFF.

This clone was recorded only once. The CDR3 nucleotides are TGTGCCAGCAGCCAGGGACTAGCGGGAGATACCGCAGATACGCAGTATTTT. It specifies CASSQGLAGDTADTQYF. V and J are TRBV4-2 and TRBJ2-3; TRBD2 matches 14 bases. The length of the CDR3 is 17 residues. CDR1 is LGHNA, CDR2 YNFKEQ, per germline. Trimming at V came to 3 bases and at J to 4 bases, leaving 6 bases not matched to a gene.

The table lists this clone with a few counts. The CDR3 here is CASSVFAGGNTDTQYF. In DNA form, the CDR3 reads TGTGCCAGCAGTGTTTTTGCAGGAGGAAACACAGATACGCAGTATTTT. The chain joins TRBV6-1 to TRBJ2-3, with D maybe TRBD2 (5 bases). The CDR3 contains 16 residues. The V gene's germline CDR1 is MNHNS and CDR2 SASEGT. V lost 4 bases, J lost 2 bases, and 16 bases lay in between.

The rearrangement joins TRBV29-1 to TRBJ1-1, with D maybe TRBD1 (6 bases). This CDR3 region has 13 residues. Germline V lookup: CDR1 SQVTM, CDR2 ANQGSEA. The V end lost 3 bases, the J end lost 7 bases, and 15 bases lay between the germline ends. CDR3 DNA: TGCAGCGTTGAGGGGGAGGGGGGCCGTGAAGCTTTCTTT. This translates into CSVEGEGGREAFF.